Presented here are 10 T cell receptor beta chains from one specimen sequenced in a study of blood T cell repertoires in COVID-19. Method: immunoSEQ multiplex PCR; TCRdb's copy keeps in-frame clones and lacks some. The table has more than 250,000 clones, roughly 85% seen once. The sample consisted of PBMCs or T cells enriched from blood (not recorded which). Receptors were obtained from a man younger than 45 who had recovered from COVID-19.

V gene TRBV5-6 combines with J gene TRBJ2-3; a weak D match, TRBD1 (5 bases). The CDR3 is made up of 15 amino acids. Germline V gives CDR1 SGHDT, CDR2 YYEEEE. Trimming stripped 1 base from V and 0 bases from J, with 9 bases between. The CDR3 DNA follows: TGTGCCAGCAGCTTGCCAGGGCTGAGCACAGATACGCAGTATTTT. Protein: CASSLPGLSTDTQYF.

The gene calls are TRBV5-4 and TRBJ1-1; D may be TRBD1 (6 bases). V was shortened by 9 bases and J by 5 bases, with 20 bases between the two germline ends. Germline V gene sequence: CDR1 SGHNT, CDR2 YYREEE (reference sequence). This CDR3 has 14 amino acids. CDR3 sequence reads: CAISHRQGPTEAFF. CDR3 nucleotide sequence: TGTGCCATCTCTCATCGGCAGGGGCCGACTGAAGCTTTCTTT.

This chain uses TRBV9 with TRBJ1-1; no firm D call. Germline V lookup: CDR1 SGDLS, CDR2 YYNGEE. V lost 4 bases, J lost 1 base, and 14 bases lay in between. CDR3 length: 15 residues. CDR3 sequence (DNA): TGTGCCAGCAGCCCCGGATGGGAGAAGAACACTGAAGCTTTCTTT. It specifies CASSPGWEKNTEAFF.

The chain carries TRBV4-1 and TRBJ1-3; D is ambiguous. This CDR3 region has 15 residues. The germline V gene encodes CDR1 MGHRA and CDR2 YSYEKL. V lost 0 bases, J lost 0 bases, and 6 bases lay in between. The chain's CDR3 is CASSQDRNSGNTIYF. DNA of the CDR3: TGCGCCAGCAGCCAAGACAGGAACTCTGGAAACACCATATATTTT.

The genes are TRBV4-1 and TRBJ2-1; D not certain. Trimming took off 0 bases at V and 4 bases at J, with 19 bases between the two ends. This CDR3 has 18 amino acids. In germline, CDR1 is MGHRA, CDR2 YSYEKL. The CDR3 protein is CASSQDEDGSPRYNEQFF. CDR3 DNA: TGCGCCAGCAGCCAAGATGAGGATGGCTCCCCAAGATACAATGAGCAGTTCTTC.

The chain employs TRBV27 and TRBJ2-6; TRBD1 matches 11 bases. The CDR3 contains 18 residues. V was pared by 3 bases and J by 4 bases, with 8 bases of the junction left unmatched. Per germline, CDR1 MNHEY and CDR2 SMNVEV (reference sequence). The CDR3 DNA follows: TGTGCCAGCAGTTTTCAGGGACAGGGGGTTGTCGGGGCCAACGTCCTGACTTTC. Translation gives CASSFQGQGVVGANVLTF.

The J gene is TRBJ2-5, the V gene TRBV6-4; D might be TRBD1 (5 bases). Germline V gene lookup returns CDR1 MRHNA and CDR2 SNTAGT. The CDR3 is 15 residues long. Trimming took 3 bases from V and 3 from J, leaving 14 bases between them. The CDR3 protein is CASSESDRKKETQYF. CDR3 bases: TGTGCCAGCAGTGAATCAGACAGAAAAAAAGAGACCCAGTACTTC.

This clone has a single count. The J gene is TRBJ1-6, the V gene TRBV30; D is possibly TRBD1 (6 bases). In germline, CDR1 is GTSNPN, CDR2 SVGIG (reference sequence). The ends were cut back, 0 bases at V and 10 bases at J, with 16 bases in the middle. CDR3 length equals 15 residues. The CDR3 reads CAWSVQNRERSPLHF. The CDR3 nucleotides read TGTGCCTGGAGTGTACAGAACAGGGAGAGATCACCCCTCCACTTT.

This clone appeared once. The rearrangement joins TRBV3-1 (or the pseudogene TRBV3-2) to TRBJ1-6; 9 nucleotides line up with TRBD1. After removal of 5 bases from V and 8 bases from J, the junction contained 4 bases not matched to a gene. The CDR3 covers 14 residues. Germline assignment: CDR1 LGHDT and CDR2 YNNKEL (reference sequence). In nucleotides, the CDR3 is TGTGCCAGCAGCGCCGGGACAGGGTATTCACCCCTCCACTTT. Translation: CASSAGTGYSPLHF.

The rearrangement uses TRBV19 and TRBJ1-2; D unclear. The CDR3 runs to 15 residues. V lost 7 bases and J lost 0, with 15 bases in between. Germline V gives CDR1 LNHDA, CDR2 SQIVND (reference sequence). The CDR3 coding sequence is TGTGCCAGTACCCCGCAGGCGACCGCTAACTATGGCTACACCTTC. This encodes CASTPQATANYGYTF. Full variable domain (remainder filled in from reference TRBV19 and TRBJ1-2): DGGITQSPKYLFRKEGQNVTLSCEQNLNHDAMYWYRQDPGQGLRLIYYSQIVNDFQKGDIAEGYSVSREKKESFPLTVTSAQKNPTAFYLCASTPQATANYGYTFGSGTRLTVV.